The sequence of this TCR beta chain was determined in a study of CD8 T cells in ankylosing spondylitis. Overall study findings and caveats: What seemed typical of ankylosing spondylitis blood was a TCR beta motif built from several highly homologous variants.

Using its own MiXCR run on the 5' RACE reads, TCRdb lists one record per CDR3 protein. The repertoire holds under 250,000 distinct CDR3 sequences, with about 6.7% as singletons. V dropped 0 bases and J dropped 6 bases, with 15 bases sitting between them. Germline values: CDR1 LGHNA, CDR2 YNFKEQ. The CDR3 covers 15 residues. A remark on this clonotype: Its antigen is currently unknown.

Input material: blood, either unsorted or a sorted T cell fraction (not recorded which). The chain employs TRBV4-2 and TRBJ2-7; D assignment may be TRBD1 or TRBD2 (5 bases each). The sequence derives from a male donor with ankylosing spondylitis. Written as DNA, the CDR3 is TGTGCCAGCAGCCAAGATAATAGGGGCCGGGGCGAGCAGTACTTC. This encodes CASSQDNRGRGEQYF.